This TCR beta chain was recorded in a study of T cells in Graves' hyperthyroidism and ophthalmopathy. Background on the study: Peripheral blood was taken when the disease was first diagnosed, before any treatment began.

Researchers amplified the TCR beta CDR3 regions from RNA transcripts. A first-round RT-PCR of the TCR CDR3 used the HTBI primer set. Each CDR3 protein is one row after TCRdb ran MiXCR on the multiplex PCR reads. The data contain 550,000 to 600,000 distinct CDR3 sequences, approximately 15% of them singletons. The J segment lost 8 bases and the V segment lost 3 bases, leaving 9 bases of the junction unmatched. The CDR3 sequence is 15 residues long. Germline V CDR1 and CDR2: LNHDA, SQIVND (reference sequence). Disease lasting under 3 months, a NOSPECS grade of at least 4, and a Clinical Activity Score of at least 3 were features of the ophthalmopathy patients. Clinical symptoms, serum thyroxine and TRAb, thyroid ultrasound and orbital computed tomography were used for the diagnoses. Out of less than 12 ml of fresh peripheral blood came the PBMCs.

The receptor was derived from a woman aged 18-35 years with Graves' ophthalmopathy. The chain combines TRBV19 with TRBJ2-1, with TRBD1 identical over 8 bases. The sample consisted of blood. The CDR3 is CASSIRTGSNDEQFF. The CDR3 nucleotides are TGTGCCAGTAGTATTAGGACAGGGTCTAATGATGAGCAGTTCTTC.